The clone carrying this T cell receptor beta chain has just a few counts. Its antigen is not identified. The sample belongs to a study of post-analysis software for immune sequencing data. From germline, CDR1 is DFQATT and CDR2 SNEGSKA (reference sequence). This CDR3 has 15 amino acids. TCR beta cDNA libraries included unique molecular identifiers. With roughly 1 to 11 million T cells as the source, approximately 450,000 cDNA molecules resulted. TCRdb re-called the PCR reads with MiXCR, one entry per CDR3 protein. The repertoire has around 710,000 distinct CDR3 sequences, about 43% of them found once; the top ten carry roughly 5.2%. Study conclusions and caveats: Multiple sclerosis was associated with a significant reduction in normalized Chao1 diversity relative to controls. The five TRBV segments detected at higher frequency in patients than in controls included TRBV5-6, TRBV5-1 and TRBV20-1.

This TCR derives from a girl under 18 with multiple sclerosis. The chain recombines TRBV20-1 with TRBJ2-4, with TRBD2 matching 7 bases. The J call may be faulty, since TRBJ2-5 better matches the DNA end. The specimen sequenced was blood. CDR3 bases: TGCAGTGCTAGAGATGGGTACGGCGGGAGAGAGACCCAGTACTTC. This sequence encodes CSARDGYGGRETQYF.